The 5 T cell receptor beta chains listed next were all sequenced from one sample in a study of post-analysis software for immune sequencing data. No antigen has been assigned to these receptors. Whole-study findings and limits: There were five or six TRBV segments more frequent in patients than controls, and TRBV5-6, TRBV5-1 and TRBV20-1 were among them.

Prepared libraries of TCR beta cDNA carried unique molecular identifiers. TCRdb redid the calling of the PCR reads with MiXCR, one entry per CDR3 protein. The sample includes fewer than 850,000 distinct CDR3 sequences, just under 30% of them seen just once. Sequencing was performed on blood. The receptors shown here come from a girl aged 10-17 years with multiple sclerosis.

The chain carries TRBV20-1 and TRBJ2-5; TRBD2 aligns across 10 bases. V lost 1 base and J lost 2; bases outside the gene matches: 4. Germline CDR1 DFQATT, CDR2 SNEGSKA (reference sequence). The CDR3 contains 15 residues. For the CDR3, the DNA is TGCAGTGCTAGAGGGGTAGCGGGAGGACAAGAGACCCAGTACTTC. This encodes CSARGVAGGQETQYF.

In its sample, this clonotype was seen a few times. The V gene is TRBV4-3, the J gene TRBJ2-5; 7 nucleotides line up with TRBD2. Germline CDR1 and CDR2: LGHNA and YSLEER. CDR3 size: 17 residues. After removal of 0 bases from V and 0 bases from J, the junction contained 7 bases not matched to a gene. The CDR3 spells CASSQDRDYLYQETQYF. The CDR3 DNA reads as TGCGCCAGCAGCCAAGATCGGGACTACCTGTACCAAGAGACCCAGTACTTC.

The sample holds a few counts of this clonotype. The chain carries TRBV28 and TRBJ2-1; unclear D gene. Germline V CDR1 and CDR2: MDHEN, SYDVKM. Trimming stripped 4 bases from V and 0 bases from J, with 13 bases between. The CDR3 totals 16 residues. The CDR3 bases are TGTGCCAGCAGTTGCCAGACTTGTAGCTCCTACAATGAGCAGTTCTTC. Translation gives CASSCQTCSSYNEQFF.

V usage is TRBV29-1 and J usage is TRBJ2-1, with 8 nucleotides matching TRBD1. V trimming: 4 bases; J trimming: 5 bases; junction bases outside the gene matches: 7. Germline V lookup: CDR1 SQVTM, CDR2 ANQGSEA. The CDR3 sequence is 14 residues long. For the CDR3, the DNA is TGCAGCGTTGTGGCACAGGGGGGTCACAATGAGCAGTTCTTC. Translation: CSVVAQGGHNEQFF.

This clonotype was detected only a few times. This chain links TRBV20-1 with TRBJ2-1; D is ambiguous. This CDR3 spans 14 amino acids. The germline V gene has CDR1 DFQATT and CDR2 SNEGSKA (reference sequence). V was shortened by 0 bases and J by 4 bases, with 10 bases between the two germline ends. CDR3 DNA: TGCAGTGCTAGAGAATGGCTTACTTACAATGAGCAGTTCTTC. Its protein is CSAREWLTYNEQFF.